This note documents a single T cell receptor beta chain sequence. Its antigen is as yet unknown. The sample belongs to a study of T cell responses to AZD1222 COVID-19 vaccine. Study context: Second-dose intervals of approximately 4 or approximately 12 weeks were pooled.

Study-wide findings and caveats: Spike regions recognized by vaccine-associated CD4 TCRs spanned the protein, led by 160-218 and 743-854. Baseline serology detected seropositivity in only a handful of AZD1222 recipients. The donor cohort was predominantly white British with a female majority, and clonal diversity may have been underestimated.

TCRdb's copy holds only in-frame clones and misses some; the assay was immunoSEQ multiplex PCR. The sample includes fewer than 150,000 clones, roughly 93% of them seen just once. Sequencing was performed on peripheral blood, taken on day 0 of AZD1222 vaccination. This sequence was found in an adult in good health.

This chain's CDR3 is CASSFRSSSTDTQYF. CDR3 sequence (DNA): TGTGCCAGCAGCTTTCGATCCTCGAGCACAGATACGCAGTATTTT. The chain is built from TRBV7-8 and TRBJ2-3; D is unclear. CDR3 size: 15 residues. Germline CDR1 SGHVS, CDR2 FQNEAQ. The germline V and J ends were trimmed by 3 bases and 0 bases, with 10 bases remaining between them.